This T cell receptor (beta chain) was sequenced during a study of shared clonotypes between healthy human individuals. Whole-study results and caveats: Blood was the only sampled material, and tissue repertoires likely differ. Richness estimates generally favored naive over memory subsets.

V lost 5 bases to trimming and J lost 0 bases, with 12 bases between them. The germline V gene has CDR1 SGDLS and CDR2 YYNGEE. The CDR3 spans 15 residues. Each subset's genomic DNA was shared equally among a number of immunoSEQ plates. The repertoire was sequenced with immunoSEQ multiplex PCR; TCRdb's copy has only in-frame clones and lacks some. The sample includes 950,000 to 1,200,000 clones, about 72% of them seen just once. With regard to this clone: Its cognate antigen is unknown.

Negatively enriched CD4+ T cells were divided by CD45RA into naive and memory. The gene calls are TRBV9 and TRBJ1-3; perhaps TRBD1 as D (5 bases). The sequence was obtained from a man aged 18 to 30 in good health. Some clones in this sample may be carry-over from other donors' samples. The sequenced sample was memory CD4+ T cells from PBMCs. This sample's subset: CD45RA-negative fraction. CDR3 sequence (DNA): TGTGCCAGCAGTTTAACAGGAAACTCTGGAAACACCATATATTTT. Translation gives CASSLTGNSGNTIYF. Together with reference TRBV9 and TRBJ1-3, the CDR3 gives the full variable domain: DSGVTQTPKHLITATGQRVTLRCSPRSGDLSVYWYQQSLDQGLQFLIQYYNGEERAKGNILERFSAQQFPDLHSELNLSSLELGDSALYFCASSLTGNSGNTIYFGEGSWLTVV.